This T cell receptor (beta chain) was identified during a study of OX40 agonist ivuxolimab in advanced cancers. Study-wide context: Every patient in dose escalation had hepatocellular carcinoma, melanoma, renal cell or head and neck cancer. The dose-escalation cohort was over 65% male, with a mean age of 60 years, ranging roughly 20 to 90.

The data were produced by immunoSEQ multiplex PCR, yet TCRdb's version contains in-frame clones alone and is incomplete. Of more than 12,000 clones in the sample, about 81% were seen once. As to this clone: Its specificity is unknown.

Whole-study findings and limits: Averaging showed that CD8+ T cells had more expanded clones than CD4+ did.

Trimming removed 4 bases from V and 3 bases from J; junction bases left unmatched: 7. Germline CDR1 and CDR2: LGHNA and YSLEER. CDR3 length equals 16 residues. The sequenced sample was CD4+ or CD8+ T cells sorted from blood, obtained in a trial of the OX40 agonist ivuxolimab. The source is an adult with an advanced solid tumor such as melanoma, head and neck, liver or kidney cancer. This chain joins TRBV4-3 and TRBJ2-3; 10 nucleotides line up with TRBD1. CDR3 sequence: CASSLMDRGGTDTQYF. For the CDR3, the DNA is TGCGCCAGCAGCCTAATGGACAGGGGGGGAACAGATACGCAGTATTTT.